This is a list of T cell receptor beta chains from one sample in a study of blood T cell repertoires in COVID-19. Method: immunoSEQ multiplex PCR; TCRdb's copy keeps in-frame clones and lacks some. The sample lists about 71,000 clones, about 83% occurring once. The sample was peripheral blood. These receptors were collected from a man aged 30 to 45 with COVID-19, enrolled during active disease. Each CDR3 is given with its conserved first and last residue. A D gene is named only where the DNA matches it firmly. Size tells how often a clone was seen (once, few, many) or the class of an expanded clone, and some rows leave it out.

D gene: TRBD1; J gene: TRBJ1-1; clone size: once; V gene: TRBV9; CDR3 protein: CASSGTGGRMGVGAFF; CDR3 DNA: TGTGCCAGCAGCGGCACAGGGGGTCGGATGGGGGTCGGAGCTTTCTTT
D gene: TRBD1; J gene: TRBJ2-7; clone size: once; V gene: TRBV6-1; CDR3 protein: CASSEAGRGTGSYEQYF; CDR3 DNA: TGTGCCAGCAGTGAAGCCGGGAGAGGGACAGGGTCCTACGAGCAGTACTTC
D gene: NA; J gene: TRBJ2-7; clone size: few; V gene: TRBV19; CDR3 protein: CASSIEGERNPTYEQYF; CDR3 DNA: TGTGCCAGTAGTATAGAAGGAGAGCGGAACCCTACCTACGAGCAGTACTTC
D gene: NA; J gene: TRBJ2-2; clone size: NA; V gene: TRBV21-1; CDR3 protein: CASRSQASANTGELFF; CDR3 DNA: TGTGCCAGTCGGTCCCAGGCTAGCGCGAACACCGGGGAGCTGTTTTTT
D gene: NA; J gene: TRBJ2-3; clone size: NA; V gene: TRBV24-1; CDR3 protein: CATSDSSPGHFFSTDTQYF; CDR3 DNA: TGTGCCACCAGTGATTCAAGTCCGGGACACTTTTTTAGCACAGATACGCAGTATTTT
D gene: TRBD1; J gene: TRBJ2-1; clone size: NA; V gene: TRBV19; CDR3 protein: CASTTGGAYNEQFF; CDR3 DNA: TGTGCCAGCACCACAGGGGGCGCCTACAATGAGCAGTTCTTC
D gene: NA; J gene: TRBJ2-5; clone size: once; V gene: TRBV28; CDR3 protein: CASSQMRETQYF; CDR3 DNA: TGTGCCAGCAGCCAAATGAGGGAGACCCAGTACTTC
D gene: TRBD1; J gene: TRBJ1-2; clone size: NA; V gene: TRBV6-5; CDR3 protein: CASSLGRDRVGYTF; CDR3 DNA: TGTGCCAGCAGTCTGGGCCGGGACAGGGTTGGCTACACCTTC
D gene: TRBD2; J gene: TRBJ2-4; clone size: once; V gene: TRBV7-8; CDR3 protein: CASSLLGRAIGRENIQYF; CDR3 DNA: TGTGCCAGCAGCTTATTAGGACGAGCTATCGGGAGGGAGAACATTCAGTACTTC
D gene: NA; J gene: TRBJ1-1; clone size: NA; V gene: TRBV18; CDR3 protein: CASSPLRGGNTEAFF; CDR3 DNA: TGTGCCAGCTCACCACTTCGGGGGGGAAACACTGAAGCTTTCTTT
D gene: TRBD2; J gene: TRBJ2-3; clone size: NA; V gene: TRBV5-1; CDR3 protein: CASSSGLAGVVDTQYF; CDR3 DNA: TGCGCCAGCAGCTCAGGACTAGCGGGAGTCGTAGATACGCAGTATTTT
D gene: TRBD1; J gene: TRBJ2-1; clone size: NA; V gene: TRBV10-3; CDR3 protein: CAISGQGASNEQFF; CDR3 DNA: TGTGCCATCAGTGGACAGGGCGCCTCCAATGAGCAGTTCTTC
D gene: NA; J gene: TRBJ1-4; clone size: NA; V gene: TRBV29-1; CDR3 protein: CSVGEGRGKLFF; CDR3 DNA: TGCAGCGTTGGAGAGGGGAGAGGAAAACTGTTTTTT
D gene: NA; J gene: TRBJ2-7; clone size: NA; V gene: TRBV9; CDR3 protein: CASSETGSYEQYF; CDR3 DNA: TGTGCCAGCAGCGAGACAGGATCCTACGAGCAGTACTTC
D gene: NA; J gene: TRBJ2-7; clone size: NA; V gene: TRBV19; CDR3 protein: CASSRQRNYEQYF; CDR3 DNA: TGTGCCAGTAGCCGGCAGCGGAACTACGAGCAGTACTTC
D gene: NA; J gene: TRBJ1-6; clone size: NA; V gene: TRBV18; CDR3 protein: CASSPGSRAGVSNSPLHF; CDR3 DNA: TGTGCCAGCTCACCGGGCAGTAGGGCAGGGGTGTCGAATTCACCCCTCCACTTT
D gene: NA; J gene: TRBJ2-6; clone size: NA; V gene: TRBV5-1; CDR3 protein: CASSSSTVGAGANVLTF; CDR3 DNA: TGCGCCAGCAGCTCCTCGACAGTTGGGGCTGGGGCCAACGTCCTGACTTTC
D gene: NA; J gene: TRBJ1-5; clone size: NA; V gene: TRBV2; CDR3 protein: CASSRYSNQPQHF; CDR3 DNA: TGTGCCAGCAGTCGGTATAGCAATCAGCCCCAGCATTTT
D gene: NA; J gene: TRBJ1-1; clone size: NA; V gene: TRBV5-1; CDR3 protein: CASSRRTDSTEAFF; CDR3 DNA: TGCGCCAGCAGCCGACGGACAGATTCCACTGAAGCTTTCTTT
D gene: NA; J gene: TRBJ2-7; clone size: NA; V gene: TRBV19; CDR3 protein: CASTRDFKGAEQYF; CDR3 DNA: TGTGCCAGTACCAGAGACTTTAAGGGAGCCGAGCAGTACTTC
D gene: NA; J gene: TRBJ1-5; clone size: NA; V gene: TRBV6-2/TRBV6-3; CDR3 protein: CASSDQEPQHF; CDR3 DNA: TGTGCCAGCAGTGATCAGGAGCCCCAGCATTTT
D gene: TRBD1; J gene: TRBJ1-5; clone size: NA; V gene: TRBV10-2; CDR3 protein: CASSDRTGSGANQPQHF; CDR3 DNA: TGCGCCAGCAGTGACCGGACAGGGAGTGGGGCCAATCAGCCCCAGCATTTT
D gene: NA; J gene: TRBJ1-4; clone size: NA; V gene: TRBV18; CDR3 protein: CASSLLREEKLFF; CDR3 DNA: TGTGCCAGCTCACTTTTACGAGAGGAAAAACTGTTTTTT
D gene: NA; J gene: TRBJ1-1; clone size: NA; V gene: TRBV11-2; CDR3 protein: CASSLEAWRAMNTEAFF; CDR3 DNA: TGTGCCAGCAGCTTAGAGGCCTGGAGGGCTATGAACACTGAAGCTTTCTTT
D gene: TRBD1; J gene: TRBJ1-2; clone size: NA; V gene: TRBV18; CDR3 protein: CASSPLDRGRDGYTF; CDR3 DNA: TGTGCCAGCTCACCTCTCGACAGGGGGAGAGATGGCTACACCTTC
D gene: NA; J gene: TRBJ1-5; clone size: NA; V gene: TRBV28; CDR3 protein: CASSLSRGAAKDQPQHF; CDR3 DNA: TGTGCCAGCAGTTTATCCCGAGGCGCCGCCAAGGATCAGCCCCAGCATTTT
D gene: TRBD1; J gene: TRBJ2-3; clone size: NA; V gene: TRBV18; CDR3 protein: CASSPRTGGGDTQYF; CDR3 DNA: TGTGCCAGCTCACCTAGGACAGGGGGTGGAGATACGCAGTATTTT
D gene: NA; J gene: TRBJ1-3; clone size: NA; V gene: TRBV12-3/TRBV12-4; CDR3 protein: CATQENTIYF; CDR3 DNA: TGTGCCACACAGGAAAACACCATATATTTT
D gene: NA; J gene: TRBJ1-5; clone size: NA; V gene: TRBV28; CDR3 protein: CASSPLAGSNQPQHF; CDR3 DNA: TGTGCCAGCAGTCCCTTGGCGGGTAGCAATCAGCCCCAGCATTTT
D gene: NA; J gene: TRBJ1-4; clone size: NA; V gene: TRBV28; CDR3 protein: CATRAINEKLFF; CDR3 DNA: TGTGCCACGCGGGCGATTAATGAAAAACTGTTTTTT
D gene: NA; J gene: TRBJ1-1; clone size: NA; V gene: TRBV5-6; CDR3 protein: CASSLSIGNTEAFF; CDR3 DNA: TGTGCCAGCAGCTTGTCGATCGGGAACACTGAAGCTTTCTTT
D gene: NA; J gene: TRBJ1-5; clone size: NA; V gene: TRBV9; CDR3 protein: CASSPGGYSNQPQHF; CDR3 DNA: TGTGCCAGCAGCCCCGGTGGTTATAGCAATCAGCCCCAGCATTTT
D gene: TRBD2; J gene: TRBJ2-5; clone size: NA; V gene: TRBV27; CDR3 protein: CASSPLRGGREAETQYF; CDR3 DNA: TGTGCCAGCAGCCCCTTACGTGGCGGGAGGGAGGCAGAGACCCAGTACTTC
D gene: TRBD1; J gene: TRBJ1-2; clone size: NA; V gene: TRBV7-9; CDR3 protein: CASSPGQGYGYTF; CDR3 DNA: TGTGCCAGCAGCCCAGGACAGGGCTATGGCTACACCTTC
D gene: TRBD2; J gene: TRBJ2-7; clone size: NA; V gene: TRBV28; CDR3 protein: CASKAGGYEQYF; CDR3 DNA: TGTGCCAGCAAAGCGGGAGGTTACGAGCAGTACTTC
D gene: NA; J gene: TRBJ2-7; clone size: NA; V gene: TRBV29-1; CDR3 protein: CSVEWGSVDEQYF; CDR3 DNA: TGCAGCGTTGAGTGGGGTAGCGTGGACGAGCAGTACTTC
D gene: NA; J gene: TRBJ1-5; clone size: NA; V gene: TRBV5-6; CDR3 protein: CAASRGRRLQPQHF; CDR3 DNA: TGTGCAGCATCCAGGGGACGTAGGCTTCAGCCCCAGCATTTT
D gene: NA; J gene: TRBJ2-4; clone size: few; V gene: TRBV28; CDR3 protein: CASSLVQGLGNIQYF; CDR3 DNA: TGTGCCAGCAGTTTAGTGCAGGGGCTAGGGAACATTCAGTACTTC
D gene: TRBD1; J gene: TRBJ2-3; clone size: few; V gene: TRBV6-6; CDR3 protein: CASSPQDRVDTQYF; CDR3 DNA: TGTGCCAGCAGCCCCCAGGACAGGGTTGATACGCAGTATTTT
D gene: TRBD1; J gene: TRBJ1-2; clone size: NA; V gene: TRBV9; CDR3 protein: CASSVGRRQGADGYTF; CDR3 DNA: TGTGCCAGCAGCGTAGGGCGGAGACAGGGGGCGGATGGCTACACCTTC
D gene: NA; J gene: TRBJ2-7; clone size: NA; V gene: TRBV5-8; CDR3 protein: CASIRRASSYEQYF; CDR3 DNA: TGTGCCAGCATCCGGAGGGCGAGCTCCTACGAGCAGTACTTC
D gene: TRBD1; J gene: TRBJ1-4; clone size: NA; V gene: TRBV3-1/TRBV3-2; CDR3 protein: CASSQKDREREKLFF; CDR3 DNA: TGTGCCAGCAGCCAAAAGGACAGGGAGAGGGAAAAACTGTTTTTT
D gene: NA; J gene: TRBJ2-5; clone size: NA; V gene: TRBV2; CDR3 protein: CASSEARGETQYF; CDR3 DNA: TGTGCCAGCAGTGAAGCTCGGGGAGAGACCCAGTACTTC
D gene: NA; J gene: TRBJ1-1; clone size: NA; V gene: TRBV5-4; CDR3 protein: CASSWGRNTEAFF; CDR3 DNA: TGTGCCAGCAGCTGGGGGCGGAACACTGAAGCTTTCTTT
D gene: TRBD2; J gene: TRBJ2-1; clone size: once; V gene: TRBV4-2; CDR3 protein: CASSQGEGGYNEQFF; CDR3 DNA: TGTGCCAGCAGCCAAGGGGAGGGTGGCTACAATGAGCAGTTCTTC
D gene: TRBD2; J gene: TRBJ2-7; clone size: NA; V gene: TRBV4-1; CDR3 protein: CASSQAPSGTYEQYF; CDR3 DNA: TGCGCCAGCAGCCAAGCGCCTAGCGGGACCTACGAGCAGTACTTC
D gene: NA; J gene: TRBJ2-7; clone size: NA; V gene: TRBV18; CDR3 protein: CASSPPINSREQYF; CDR3 DNA: TGTGCCAGCTCACCACCGATCAACAGTAGGGAGCAGTACTTC
D gene: TRBD2; J gene: TRBJ2-1; clone size: NA; V gene: TRBV5-4; CDR3 protein: CASSLASGRSYNEQFF; CDR3 DNA: TGTGCCAGCAGCTTGGCTAGCGGGAGGTCCTACAATGAGCAGTTCTTC
D gene: TRBD2; J gene: TRBJ2-7; clone size: NA; V gene: TRBV6-2/TRBV6-3; CDR3 protein: CASSYSSRLAGAEQYF; CDR3 DNA: TGTGCCAGCAGTTACTCGAGCCGTTTAGCGGGAGCCGAGCAGTACTTC
D gene: NA; J gene: TRBJ1-4; clone size: NA; V gene: TRBV25-1; CDR3 protein: CASSDPGHLNEKLFF; CDR3 DNA: TGTGCCAGCAGTGACCCGGGACACCTTAATGAAAAACTGTTTTTT
D gene: TRBD1; J gene: TRBJ1-4; clone size: NA; V gene: TRBV11-2; CDR3 protein: CASSLGQGTTTINEKLFF; CDR3 DNA: TGTGCCAGCAGCCTGGGACAGGGAACCACTACGATTAATGAAAAACTGTTTTTT
D gene: NA; J gene: TRBJ2-3; clone size: NA; V gene: TRBV5-1; CDR3 protein: CASSGGQTGDTQYF; CDR3 DNA: TGCGCCAGCAGCGGCGGACAAACGGGAGATACGCAGTATTTT